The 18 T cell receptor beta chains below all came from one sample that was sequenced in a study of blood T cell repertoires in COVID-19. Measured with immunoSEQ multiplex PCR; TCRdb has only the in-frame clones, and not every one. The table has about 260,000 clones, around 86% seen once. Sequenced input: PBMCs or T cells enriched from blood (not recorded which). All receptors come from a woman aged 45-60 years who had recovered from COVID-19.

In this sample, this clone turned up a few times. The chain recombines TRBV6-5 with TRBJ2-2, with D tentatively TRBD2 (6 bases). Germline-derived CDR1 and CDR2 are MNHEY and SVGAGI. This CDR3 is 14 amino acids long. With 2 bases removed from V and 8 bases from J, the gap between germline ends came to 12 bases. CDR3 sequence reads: CASSYGDSTGELFF. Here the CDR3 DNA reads TGTGCCAGCAGTTACGGGGACTCAACAGGGGAGCTGTTTTTT.

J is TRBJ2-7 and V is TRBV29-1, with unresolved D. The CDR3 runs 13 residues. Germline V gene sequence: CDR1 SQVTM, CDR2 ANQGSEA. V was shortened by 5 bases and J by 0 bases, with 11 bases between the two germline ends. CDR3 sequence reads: CSVPLPNSYEQYF. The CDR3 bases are TGCAGCGTTCCCCTCCCTAACTCCTACGAGCAGTACTTC.

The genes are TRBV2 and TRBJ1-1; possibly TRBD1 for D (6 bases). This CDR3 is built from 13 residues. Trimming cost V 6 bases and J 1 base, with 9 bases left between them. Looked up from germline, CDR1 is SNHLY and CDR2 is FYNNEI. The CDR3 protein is CASSEQGNTEAFF. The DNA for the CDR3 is TGTGCCAGCAGCGAACAGGGGAACACTGAAGCTTTCTTT.

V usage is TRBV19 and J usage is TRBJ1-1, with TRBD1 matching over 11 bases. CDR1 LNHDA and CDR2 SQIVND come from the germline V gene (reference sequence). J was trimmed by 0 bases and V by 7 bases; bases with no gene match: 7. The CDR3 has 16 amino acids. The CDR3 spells CASTGGQGGLNTEAFF. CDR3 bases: TGTGCCAGTACCGGGGGACAGGGGGGGTTGAACACTGAAGCTTTCTTT. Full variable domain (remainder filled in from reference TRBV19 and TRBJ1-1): DGGITQSPKYLFRKEGQNVTLSCEQNLNHDAMYWYRQDPGQGLRLIYYSQIVNDFQKGDIAEGYSVSREKKESFPLTVTSAQKNPTAFYLCASTGGQGGLNTEAFFGQGTRLTVV.

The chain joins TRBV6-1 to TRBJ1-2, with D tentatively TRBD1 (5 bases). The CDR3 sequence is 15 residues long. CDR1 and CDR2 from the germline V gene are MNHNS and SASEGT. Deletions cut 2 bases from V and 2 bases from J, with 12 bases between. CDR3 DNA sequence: TGTGCCAGCAGTGAATTTCGACAGATCAACTATGGCTACACCTTC. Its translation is CASSEFRQINYGYTF.

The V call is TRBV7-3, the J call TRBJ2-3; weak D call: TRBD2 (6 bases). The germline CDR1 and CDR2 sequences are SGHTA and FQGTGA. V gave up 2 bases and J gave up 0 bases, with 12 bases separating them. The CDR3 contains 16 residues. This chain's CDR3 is CASSLWGRESTDTQYF. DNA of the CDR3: TGTGCCAGCAGCTTATGGGGTCGGGAGAGCACAGATACGCAGTATTTT.

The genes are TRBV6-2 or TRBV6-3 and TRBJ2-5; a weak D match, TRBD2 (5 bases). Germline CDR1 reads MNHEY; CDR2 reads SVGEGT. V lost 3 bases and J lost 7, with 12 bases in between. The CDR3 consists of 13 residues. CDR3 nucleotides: TGTGCCAGCAGTTATAGCCTAGCAGGGACCCAGTACTTC. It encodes CASSYSLAGTQYF.

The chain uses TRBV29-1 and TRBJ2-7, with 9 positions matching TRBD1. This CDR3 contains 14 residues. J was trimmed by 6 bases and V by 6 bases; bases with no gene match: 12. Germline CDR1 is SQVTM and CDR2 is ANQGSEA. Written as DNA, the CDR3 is TGCAGCGTAGACACACAGGGGGCGCTTGGCGAGCAGTACTTC. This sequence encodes CSVDTQGALGEQYF.

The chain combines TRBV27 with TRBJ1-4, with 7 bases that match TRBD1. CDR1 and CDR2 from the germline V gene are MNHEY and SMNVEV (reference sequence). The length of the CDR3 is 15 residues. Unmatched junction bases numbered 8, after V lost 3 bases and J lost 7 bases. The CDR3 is CASSFSRGLSEKLFF. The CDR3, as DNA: TGTGCCAGCAGTTTTTCCAGGGGGTTAAGTGAAAAACTGTTTTTT.

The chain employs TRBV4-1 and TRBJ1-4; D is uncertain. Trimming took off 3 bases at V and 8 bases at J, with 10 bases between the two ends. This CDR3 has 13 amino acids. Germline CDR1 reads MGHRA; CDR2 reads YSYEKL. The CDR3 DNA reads TGCGCCAGCAGCCAGGTTTCTAGGGAAAAACTGTTTTTT. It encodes CASSQVSREKLFF.

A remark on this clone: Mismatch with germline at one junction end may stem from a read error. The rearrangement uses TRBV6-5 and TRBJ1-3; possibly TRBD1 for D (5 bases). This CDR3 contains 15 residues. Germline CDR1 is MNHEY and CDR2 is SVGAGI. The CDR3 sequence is CASSHSRQGGHTIYF. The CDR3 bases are TGTGCCAGCAGTCACTCCCGGCAGGGCGGCCACACCATATATTTT.

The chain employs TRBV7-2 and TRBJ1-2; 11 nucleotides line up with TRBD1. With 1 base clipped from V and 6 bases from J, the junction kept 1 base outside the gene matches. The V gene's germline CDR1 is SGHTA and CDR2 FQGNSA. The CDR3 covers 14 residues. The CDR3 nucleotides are TGTGCCAGCAGCTTAGAGGACAGGGGGCATGGCTACACCTTC. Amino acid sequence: CASSLEDRGHGYTF. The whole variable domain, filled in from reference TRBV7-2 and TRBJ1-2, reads GAGVSQSPSNKVTEKGKDVELRCDPISGHTALYWYRQSLGQGLEFLIYFQGNSAPDKSGLPSDRFSAERTGGSVSTLTIQRTQQEDSAVYLCASSLEDRGHGYTFGSGTRLTVV.

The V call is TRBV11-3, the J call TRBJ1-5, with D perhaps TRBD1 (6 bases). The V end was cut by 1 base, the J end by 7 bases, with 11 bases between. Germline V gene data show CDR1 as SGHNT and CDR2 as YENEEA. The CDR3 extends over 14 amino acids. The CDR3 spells CASSLGPRGQPQHF. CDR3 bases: TGTGCCAGCAGCTTAGGCCCCAGGGGCCAGCCCCAGCATTTT.

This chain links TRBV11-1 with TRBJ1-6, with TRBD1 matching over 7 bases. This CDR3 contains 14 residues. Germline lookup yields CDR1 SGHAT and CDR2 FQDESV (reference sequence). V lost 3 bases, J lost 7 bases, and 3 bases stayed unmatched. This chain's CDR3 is CASSFRDSNSPLHF. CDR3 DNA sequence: TGTGCCAGCAGCTTCCGGGACAGCAATTCACCCCTCCACTTT.

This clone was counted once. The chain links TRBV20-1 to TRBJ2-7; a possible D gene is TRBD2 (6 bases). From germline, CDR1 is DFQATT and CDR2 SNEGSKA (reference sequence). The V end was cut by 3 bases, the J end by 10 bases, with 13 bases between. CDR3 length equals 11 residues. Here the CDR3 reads CSARGLTGQYF. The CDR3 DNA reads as TGCAGTGCTAGGGGACTTACGGGACAGTACTTC.

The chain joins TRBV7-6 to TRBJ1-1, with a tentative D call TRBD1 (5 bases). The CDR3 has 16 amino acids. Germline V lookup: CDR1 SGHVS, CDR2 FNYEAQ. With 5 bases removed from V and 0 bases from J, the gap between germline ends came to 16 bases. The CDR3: CASSQSSGGVNTEAFF. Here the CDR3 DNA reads TGTGCCAGCAGCCAGTCGTCTGGGGGGGTGAACACTGAAGCTTTCTTT. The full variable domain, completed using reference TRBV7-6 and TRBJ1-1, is GAGVSQSPRYKVTKRGQDVALRCDPISGHVSLYWYRQALGQGPEFLTYFNYEAQQDKSGLPNDRFSAERPEGSISTLTIQRTEQRDSAMYRCASSQSSGGVNTEAFFGQGTRLTVV.

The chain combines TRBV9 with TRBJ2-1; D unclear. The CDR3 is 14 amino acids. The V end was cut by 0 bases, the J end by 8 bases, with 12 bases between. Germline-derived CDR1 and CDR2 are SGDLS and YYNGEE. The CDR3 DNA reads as TGTGCCAGCAGCGTAGAGACTTTTCTAGATGAGCAGTTCTTC. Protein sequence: CASSVETFLDEQFF.

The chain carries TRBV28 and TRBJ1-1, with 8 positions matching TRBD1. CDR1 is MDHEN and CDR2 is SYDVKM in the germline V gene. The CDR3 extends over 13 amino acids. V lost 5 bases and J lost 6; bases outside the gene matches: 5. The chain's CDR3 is CASSPGGLAEAFF. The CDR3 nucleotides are TGTGCCAGCAGTCCAGGGGGCTTGGCTGAAGCTTTCTTT.